This entry describes one T cell receptor (beta chain). At one boundary the junction diverges from the germline segment, which might be a read error. TCRdb's copy holds only in-frame clones and misses some; the assay was immunoSEQ multiplex PCR. The repertoire holds 150,000 to 200,000 clones, around nine tenths seen once, with roughly 0.64% in the top ten. This sample was included in a study of control samples from healthy donors and cancer patients. Germline lookup yields CDR1 SGHRS and CDR2 YFSETQ. The CDR3 has 17 amino acids. The chain links TRBV5-1 to TRBJ2-7, with 7 bases aligning to TRBD2. The source is a woman in her 30s in good health. Input material: blood. Here the CDR3 DNA reads TGCGCCCGCAGCTGGGGGACGGGGGGACGAAAGTGGTACGAGCAGTACTTC. This encodes CARSWGTGGRKWYEQYF.